This passage covers 3 T cell receptor beta chains from one sample sequenced in a study of blood T cells in healthy people across ages. A second PCR, run for 7 to 11 cycles, used a sample-barcoded 5' primer plus a J-beta primer mix. MiXCR, applied by TCRdb to the 5' RACE reads, yields one record per CDR3 protein. The sample contains hundreds of thousands of distinct CDR3 sequences, around 48% of which appear only once. The sample was blood. These receptors were collected from a man aged 30 to 39 in good health.

The chain combines TRBV27 with TRBJ2-3; TRBD1 matches at 9 bases. Trimming removed 0 bases from V and 1 base from J; junction bases left unmatched: 11. The CDR3 totals 19 residues. CDR1 and CDR2 from the germline V gene are MNHEY and SMNVEV (reference sequence). CDR3 coding DNA: TGTGCCAGCAGTTTATCCCCGACAGGGGGGAGGTATGGCACAGATACGCAGTATTTT. Its protein product is CASSLSPTGGRYGTDTQYF.

The chain has TRBV30 and TRBJ2-4; 8 nucleotides align to TRBD2. Matching the DNA end better, TRBJ2-7 makes the J call doubtful. The CDR3 is made up of 16 amino acids. CDR1 GTSNPN and CDR2 SVGIG come from the germline V gene (reference sequence). The CDR3 loop is CAWSVKSSGLSYEQYF. CDR3 in DNA: TGTGCCTGGAGTGTAAAGTCTAGCGGGCTCTCCTACGAGCAGTACTTC.

The chain is built from TRBV5-1 and TRBJ1-2; 7 nucleotides align to TRBD1. The V and J ends lost 4 bases and 4 bases, in that order; junction bases with no gene match: 10. Per the germline V gene, CDR1 is SGHRS and CDR2 is YFSETQ. This CDR3 contains 15 residues. CDR3 region: CASSLTRDSLYGYTF. CDR3 DNA sequence: TGCGCCAGCAGCCTGACCCGGGACAGCCTCTATGGCTACACCTTC.